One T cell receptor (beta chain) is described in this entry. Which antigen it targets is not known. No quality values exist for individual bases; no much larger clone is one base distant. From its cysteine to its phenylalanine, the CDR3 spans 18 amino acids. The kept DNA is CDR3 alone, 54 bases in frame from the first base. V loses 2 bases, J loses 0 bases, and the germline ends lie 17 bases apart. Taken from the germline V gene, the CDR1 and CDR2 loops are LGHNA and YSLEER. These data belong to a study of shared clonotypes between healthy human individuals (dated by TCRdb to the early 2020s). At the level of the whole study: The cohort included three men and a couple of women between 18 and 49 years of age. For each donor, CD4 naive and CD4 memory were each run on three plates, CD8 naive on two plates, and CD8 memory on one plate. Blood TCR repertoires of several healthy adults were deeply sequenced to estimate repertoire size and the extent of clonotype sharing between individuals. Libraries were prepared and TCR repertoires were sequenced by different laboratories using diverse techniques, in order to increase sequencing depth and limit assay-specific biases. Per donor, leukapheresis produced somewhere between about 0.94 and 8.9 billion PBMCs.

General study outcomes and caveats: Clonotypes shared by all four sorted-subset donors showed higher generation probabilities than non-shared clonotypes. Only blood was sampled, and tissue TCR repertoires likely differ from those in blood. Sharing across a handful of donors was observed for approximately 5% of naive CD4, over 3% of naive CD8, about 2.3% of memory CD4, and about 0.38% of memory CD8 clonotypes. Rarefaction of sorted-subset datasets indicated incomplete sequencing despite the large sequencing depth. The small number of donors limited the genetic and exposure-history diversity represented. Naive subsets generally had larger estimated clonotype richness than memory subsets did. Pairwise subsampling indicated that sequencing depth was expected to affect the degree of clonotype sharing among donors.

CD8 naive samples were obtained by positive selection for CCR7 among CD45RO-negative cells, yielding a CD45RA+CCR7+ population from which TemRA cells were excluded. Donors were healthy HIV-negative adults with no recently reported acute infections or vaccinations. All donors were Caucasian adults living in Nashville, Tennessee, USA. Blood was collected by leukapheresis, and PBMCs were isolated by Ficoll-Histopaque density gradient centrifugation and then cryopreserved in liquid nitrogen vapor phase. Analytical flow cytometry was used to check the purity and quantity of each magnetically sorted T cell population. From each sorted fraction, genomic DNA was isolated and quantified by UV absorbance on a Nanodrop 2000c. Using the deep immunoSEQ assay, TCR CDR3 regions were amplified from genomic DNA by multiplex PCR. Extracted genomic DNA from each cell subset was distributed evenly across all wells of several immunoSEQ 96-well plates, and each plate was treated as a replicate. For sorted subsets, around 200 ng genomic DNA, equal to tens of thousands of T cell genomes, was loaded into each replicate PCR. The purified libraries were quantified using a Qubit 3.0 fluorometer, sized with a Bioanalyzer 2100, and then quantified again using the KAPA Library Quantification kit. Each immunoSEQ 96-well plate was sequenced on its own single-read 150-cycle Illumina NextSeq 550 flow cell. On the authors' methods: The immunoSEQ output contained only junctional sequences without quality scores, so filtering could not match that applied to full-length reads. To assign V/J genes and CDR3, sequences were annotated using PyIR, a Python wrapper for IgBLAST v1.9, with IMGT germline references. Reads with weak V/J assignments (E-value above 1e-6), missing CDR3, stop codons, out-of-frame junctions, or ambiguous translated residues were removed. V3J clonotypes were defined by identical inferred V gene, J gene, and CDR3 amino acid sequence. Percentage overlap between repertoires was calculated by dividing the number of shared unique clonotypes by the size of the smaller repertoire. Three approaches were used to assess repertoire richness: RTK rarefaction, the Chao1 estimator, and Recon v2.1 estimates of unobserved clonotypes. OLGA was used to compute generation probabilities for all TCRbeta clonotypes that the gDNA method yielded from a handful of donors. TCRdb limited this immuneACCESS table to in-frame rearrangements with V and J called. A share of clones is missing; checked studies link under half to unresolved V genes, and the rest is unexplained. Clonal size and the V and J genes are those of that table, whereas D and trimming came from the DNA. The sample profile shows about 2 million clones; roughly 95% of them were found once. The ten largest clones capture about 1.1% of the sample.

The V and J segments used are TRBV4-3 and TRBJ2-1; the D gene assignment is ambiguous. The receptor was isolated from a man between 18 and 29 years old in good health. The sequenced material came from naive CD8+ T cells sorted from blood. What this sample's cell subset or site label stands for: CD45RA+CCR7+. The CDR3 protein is CASSQNLPTWNSYNEQFF. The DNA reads TGCGCCAGCAGCCAAAACCTCCCGACTTGGAACTCCTACAATGAGCAGTTCTTC.